These 18 T cell receptor beta chains originate from one sample sequenced in a study of T cell responses to AZD1222 COVID-19 vaccine. The method was immunoSEQ multiplex PCR; TCRdb's version includes in-frame clones alone and lacks a portion of them. The sample lists 150,000 or so clones, 92% occurring once. Sequenced here: peripheral blood, sampled on day 0 of AZD1222 vaccination. The source of these receptors is an adult in good health.

Within the sample, this clone is medium-sized. This chain links TRBV15 with TRBJ1-5; 7 nucleotides align to TRBD1. The CDR3 is 15 residues long. Germline V CDR1 and CDR2: LNHNV, YYDKDF (reference sequence). V trimming: 5 bases; J trimming: 2 bases; junction bases outside the gene matches: 6. In DNA, the CDR3 is TGTGCCACCAGCCTCCGACAGGGAGGCAATCAGCCCCAGCATTTT. Residues: CATSLRQGGNQPQHF.

The chain uses TRBV11-2 and TRBJ2-5; 7 bases map to TRBD2. The V and J ends lost 1 base and 5 bases, in that order; junction bases with no gene match: 7. Germline V CDR1 and CDR2: SGHAT, FQNNGV. The CDR3 is made up of 15 amino acids. CDR3 DNA sequence: TGTGCCAGCAGCTTAGGGCAAGCGGGGCACGAGACCCAGTACTTC. Translating gives CASSLGQAGHETQYF.

This chain joins TRBV5-1 and TRBJ2-2; weak D call: TRBD2 (6 bases). This CDR3 is built from 18 residues. Germline CDR1 is SGHRS and CDR2 is YFSETQ. The V end lost 4 bases, the J end lost 5 bases, and 24 bases lay between the germline ends. In DNA form, the CDR3 reads TGCGCCAGCAGCGTGCCGGAAGGACGTTCCCGGGGGACCGGGGAGCTGTTTTTT. It is translated as CASSVPEGRSRGTGELFF. The whole variable domain, remainder taken from reference TRBV5-1 and TRBJ2-2, is KAGVTQTPRYLIKTRGQQVTLSCSPISGHRSVSWYQQTPGQGLQFLFEYFSETQRNKGNFPGRFSGRQFSNSRSEMNVSTLELGDSALYLCASSVPEGRSRGTGELFFGEGSRLTVL.

This sequence joins TRBV14 and TRBJ2-7, with 7 positions matching TRBD1. Germline V lookup: CDR1 SGHDN, CDR2 FVKESK. Trimming at V came to 0 bases and at J to 1 base, leaving 9 bases not matched to a gene. The CDR3 runs to 17 residues. The CDR3 DNA sequence: TGTGCCAGCAGCCAAGAATTTCGGGCAGGGGGTTCCTACGAGCAGTACTTC. This translates into CASSQEFRAGGSYEQYF.

The V gene is TRBV25-1, the J gene TRBJ1-2; 12 bases are a match to TRBD1. The CDR3 is made up of 14 amino acids. V trimming: 8 bases; J trimming: 6 bases; junction bases outside the gene matches: 7. Per the germline V gene, CDR1 is MGHDK and CDR2 is SYGVNS. The CDR3 loop reads CASHGTGGADGYTF. Here the CDR3 DNA reads TGTGCCAGCCATGGGACAGGGGGCGCCGATGGCTACACCTTC.

The genes are TRBV2 and TRBJ1-5; a weak D match, TRBD1 (6 bases). The V end was cut by 6 bases, the J end by 3 bases, with 12 bases between. Looked up from germline, CDR1 is SNHLY and CDR2 is FYNNEI. The CDR3 is 14 amino acids. Written as DNA, the CDR3 is TGTGCCAGCAGCGCGGACAGAGTCAATCAGCCCCAGCATTTT. Translated: CASSADRVNQPQHF.

V is TRBV29-1 and J is TRBJ1-2, with TRBD1 matching 8 bases. V lost 1 base, J lost 8 bases, and 21 bases stayed unmatched. There are 18 residues in the CDR3. Germline V gives CDR1 SQVTM, CDR2 ANQGSEA. CDR3 nucleotides: TGCAGCGTTGAAGGCGAGCCCAAGAACAGGGGGTATAAATCGGGCTACACCTTC. Residues: CSVEGEPKNRGYKSGYTF.

This chain links TRBV7-9 with TRBJ1-2; 11 nucleotides line up with TRBD1. The CDR3 contains 15 residues. Germline-derived CDR1 and CDR2 are SEHNR and FQNEAQ (reference sequence). With 5 bases clipped from V and 3 bases from J, the junction kept 5 bases outside the gene matches. CDR3 sequence (DNA): TGTGCCAGCAGCGTCAGGACAGGGGGCGACTATGGCTACACCTTC. Encoded protein: CASSVRTGGDYGYTF. Full variable domain (missing parts from reference TRBV7-9 and TRBJ1-2): DTGVSQNPRHKITKRGQNVTFRCDPISEHNRLYWYRQTLGQGPEFLTYFQNEAQLEKSRLLSDRFSAERPKGSFSTLEIQRTEQGDSAMYLCASSVRTGGDYGYTFGSGTRLTVV.

This CDR3 reads CASSVVGLGDTQYF. Here the CDR3 DNA reads TGTGCCAGCAGCGTAGTTGGTTTGGGAGATACGCAGTATTTT. V and J are TRBV9 and TRBJ2-3; D uncertain. Deletions cut 0 bases from V and 5 bases from J, with 10 bases between. The CDR3 extends over 14 amino acids. CDR1 is SGDLS, CDR2 YYNGEE, per germline. Full variable domain (remainder filled in from reference TRBV9 and TRBJ2-3): DSGVTQTPKHLITATGQRVTLRCSPRSGDLSVYWYQQSLDQGLQFLIQYYNGEERAKGNILERFSAQQFPDLHSELNLSSLELGDSALYFCASSVVGLGDTQYFGPGTRLTVL.

The DNA of the CDR3 is TGTGCCAGCTCACCAAGAAACGCGGGACTAGCGGGGACGAATGAGCAGTTCTTC. Translation: CASSPRNAGLAGTNEQFF. V usage is TRBV18 and J usage is TRBJ2-1, with 13 bases identical to TRBD2. Germline loops: CDR1 KGHSH, CDR2 LQKENI. The CDR3 length is 18 residues. V lost 2 bases, J lost 7 bases, and 11 bases stayed unmatched.

The rearrangement links TRBV5-1 to TRBJ2-1; 11 nucleotides align to TRBD2. The CDR3 runs to 13 residues. Germline trimming cut 7 bases from V and 8 bases from J; bases unmatched to any gene: 5. Germline CDR1 reads SGHRS; CDR2 reads YFSETQ. The CDR3 protein is CASRGTSGDEQFF. In DNA form, the CDR3 reads TGCGCCAGCCGCGGGACTAGCGGCGATGAGCAGTTCTTC.

The chain has TRBV18 and TRBJ1-1, with 9 nucleotides matching TRBD1. This CDR3 has 14 amino acids. The V segment lost 2 bases and the J segment 10 bases; nucleotides outside the gene matches: 8. From germline, CDR1 is KGHSH and CDR2 LQKENI. CDR3 loop: CASSPAQGARGAFF. DNA of the CDR3: TGTGCCAGCTCACCAGCACAGGGGGCGCGAGGAGCTTTCTTT.

The rearrangement uses TRBV7-2 and TRBJ2-2, with D unresolved. Looked up from germline, CDR1 is SGHTA and CDR2 is FQGNSA. Trimming removed 1 base at V and 9 bases at J, with 6 bases between. The CDR3 is 12 amino acids. CDR3: CASSLGRRELFF. The CDR3 bases are TGTGCCAGCAGCTTAGGGCGGAGGGAGCTGTTTTTT. Full variable domain (missing parts from reference TRBV7-2 and TRBJ2-2): GAGVSQSPSNKVTEKGKDVELRCDPISGHTALYWYRQSLGQGLEFLIYFQGNSAPDKSGLPSDRFSAERTGGSVSTLTIQRTQQEDSAVYLCASSLGRRELFFGEGSRLTVL.

J is TRBJ2-7 and V is TRBV5-6; D is perhaps TRBD1 or TRBD2 (5 bases each). Trimming took off 4 bases at V and 2 bases at J, with 13 bases between the two ends. CDR1 is SGHDT, CDR2 YYEEEE, per germline. CDR3 length equals 14 residues. For the CDR3, the DNA is TGTGCCAGCAGCCGCCGAGGGGAAACCTACGAGCAGTACTTC. Encoded protein: CASSRRGETYEQYF.

V gene TRBV9 combines with J gene TRBJ1-1; no firm D call. The CDR3 totals 13 residues. Per germline, CDR1 SGDLS and CDR2 YYNGEE. The V and J ends lost 4 bases and 0 bases respectively, with 7 bases between them. The CDR3 region is CASSFTVNTEAFF. The CDR3 DNA sequence: TGTGCCAGCAGCTTTACAGTGAACACTGAAGCTTTCTTT.

The chain employs TRBV4-1 and TRBJ2-3; 15 bases are a match to TRBD2. This CDR3 spans 20 amino acids. The V segment lost 1 base and the J segment 2 bases; nucleotides outside the gene matches: 10. Germline V gives CDR1 MGHRA, CDR2 YSYEKL. The CDR3 spells CASSQVGLAGGQPPTDTQYF. The CDR3 coding sequence is TGCGCCAGCAGCCAAGTGGGACTAGCGGGGGGCCAGCCCCCCACAGATACGCAGTATTTT.

V and J are TRBV20-1 and TRBJ2-7; the D is unclear. V gave up 6 bases and J gave up 4 bases, with 7 bases separating them. Germline CDR1 and CDR2: DFQATT and SNEGSKA (reference sequence). There are 10 residues in the CDR3. CDR3 bases: TGCAGTGCGCTGAATTACGAGCAGTACTTC. It specifies CSALNYEQYF.

V and J are TRBV6-5 and TRBJ2-1; D is perhaps TRBD2 (5 bases). Germline CDR1 is MNHEY and CDR2 is SVGAGI. The CDR3 extends over 13 amino acids. V was pared by 8 bases and J by 4 bases, with 12 bases between. The CDR3 spells CASGWTRYNEQFF. Written as DNA, the CDR3 is TGTGCCAGCGGTTGGACTCGGTACAATGAGCAGTTCTTC.